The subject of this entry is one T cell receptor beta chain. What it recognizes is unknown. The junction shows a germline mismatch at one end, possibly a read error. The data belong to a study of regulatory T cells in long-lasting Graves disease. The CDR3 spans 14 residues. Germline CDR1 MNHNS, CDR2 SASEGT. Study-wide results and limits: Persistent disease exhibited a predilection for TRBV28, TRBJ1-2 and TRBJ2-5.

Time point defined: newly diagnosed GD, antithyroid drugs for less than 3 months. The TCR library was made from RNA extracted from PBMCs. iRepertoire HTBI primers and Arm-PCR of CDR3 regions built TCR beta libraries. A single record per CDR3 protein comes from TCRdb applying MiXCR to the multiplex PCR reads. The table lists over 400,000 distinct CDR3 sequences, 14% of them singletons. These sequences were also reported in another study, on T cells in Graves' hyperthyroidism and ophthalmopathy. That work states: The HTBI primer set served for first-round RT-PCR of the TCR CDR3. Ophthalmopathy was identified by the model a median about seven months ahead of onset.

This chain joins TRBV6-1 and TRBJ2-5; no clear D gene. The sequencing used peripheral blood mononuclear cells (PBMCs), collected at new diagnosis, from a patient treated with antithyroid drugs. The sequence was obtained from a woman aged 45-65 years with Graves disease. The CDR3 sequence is CATSGETYQETQYF. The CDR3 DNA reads TGTGCCACCAGTGGGGAAACGTACCAAGAGACCCAGTACTTC.